This T cell receptor (beta chain) came from a study of T cell changes during pregnancy in multiple sclerosis. This CDR3 comprises 15 residues. With 1 base removed from V and 7 bases from J, the gap between germline ends came to 14 bases. Germline V gene lookup returns CDR1 LGHNA and CDR2 YNFKEQ. The data were produced by immunoSEQ multiplex PCR, yet TCRdb's version contains in-frame clones alone and is incomplete. The sample holds 60,000 or so clones; 80% to 90% are singletons and the top ten take around 0.85%. The gene calls are TRBV4-2 and TRBJ2-1, with D uncertain. Sequencing used peripheral blood, obtained in the first trimester of pregnancy. The origin of this receptor is a female donor in good health, enrolled as a control in a pregnancy study. In nucleotides, the CDR3 is TGTGCCAGCAGCCAAGGCCCTAGTCACGGTAATGAGCAGTTCTTC. It specifies CASSQGPSHGNEQFF.